The sequence of this T cell receptor beta chain was determined in a study of cytomegalovirus exposure and HLA in healthy donors. In the study overall: In a later analysis, it was reported that the 90 to 150 validation repertoires had been produced on the same platform as the roughly 700 repertoires belonging to the first cohort.

The CDR3 has 15 residues. The V gene's germline CDR1 is SEHNR and CDR2 FQNEAQ (reference sequence). V lost 4 bases to trimming and J lost 0 bases, with 13 bases between them. Profiling relied on immunoSEQ multiplex PCR, and the TCRdb table lists in-frame clones only, not all of them. This repertoire shows 250,000 to 400,000 clones, nearly 90% found once; its top ten account for approximately 0.96%. Sample: PBMCs. The origin of this receptor is a man aged 25 to 40 in good health and CMV-seronegative. The gene calls are TRBV7-9 and TRBJ2-7; the D gene is possibly TRBD2 (5 bases). This CDR3 is CASSSGGGSSYEQYF. The CDR3 DNA sequence: TGTGCCAGCAGCTCAGGCGGAGGTAGCTCCTACGAGCAGTACTTC. Looking up the rest from reference TRBV7-9 and TRBJ2-7 gives the full variable domain: DTGVSQNPRHKITKRGQNVTFRCDPISEHNRLYWYRQTLGQGPEFLTYFQNEAQLEKSRLLSDRFSAERPKGSFSTLEIQRTEQGDSAMYLCASSSGGGSSYEQYFGPGTRLTVT.